The rows below give T cell receptor beta chains drawn from one sample of a study of OX40 agonist ivuxolimab in advanced cancers. The protocol was immunoSEQ multiplex PCR, while the TCRdb copy is restricted to in-frame clones and leaves out a portion. The table lists under 80,000 clones, around 85% of them singletons. The material sequenced was CD4+ or CD8+ T cells sorted from blood, taken in a trial of the OX40 agonist ivuxolimab. Receptors originate from an adult with an advanced solid tumor such as melanoma, head and neck, liver or kidney cancer. Each CDR3 is given with its conserved first and last residue. D genes are given only for firm matches. Clone sizes are given selectively: once, few, many, or a class where the clone is expanded.

d_gene	v_gene	j_gene	abundance	len	CDR3nt	CDR3aa
TRBD2	TRBV19	TRBJ2-2	-	17	TGTGCCAGTAGTATCGCTACTAGCGGGAGTGGGACCGGGGAGCTGTTTTTT	CASSIATSGSGTGELFF
TRBD2	TRBV9	TRBJ2-1	-	17	TGTGCCAGCAGCGCTGGACTAGCGGGCCGATTAAACAATGAGCAGTTCTTC	CASSAGLAGRLNNEQFF
-	TRBV6-5	TRBJ2-3	-	15	TGTGCCAGCAGTTACAAGGGGATCACCACAGATACGCAGTATTTT	CASSYKGITTDTQYF
TRBD1	TRBV28	TRBJ1-2	-	14	TGTGCCAGCAGTCCCCCTGACAGGGTCTATGGCTACACCTTC	CASSPPDRVYGYTF
-	TRBV18	TRBJ1-1	-	13	TGTGCCAGCTCACCGGTGGGGCTTGATGAAGCTTTCTTT	CASSPVGLDEAFF
-	TRBV29-1	TRBJ1-2	-	14	TGCAGCGTATCGCTAACCGGGACAAGTTATGGCTACACCTTC	CSVSLTGTSYGYTF
TRBD1	TRBV27	TRBJ2-7	-	17	TGTGCCAGCAGTTTCCTCAGGACAGGGAGCCAACGCTACGAGCAGTACTTC	CASSFLRTGSQRYEQYF
-	TRBV19	TRBJ1-5	-	16	TGTGCCAGTAGTACCACCAGGGCAGTTAGCAATCAGCCCCAGCATTTT	CASSTTRAVSNQPQHF
TRBD2	TRBV7-2	TRBJ2-2	-	17	TGTGCCAGCAGCTCTCGGACTAGCGGGGCAATCACCGGGGAGCTGTTTTTT	CASSSRTSGAITGELFF
TRBD2	TRBV7-3	TRBJ2-3	-	16	TGTGCCAGCAGCTTAGAAGGCGGGAGGGGCACAGATACGCAGTATTTT	CASSLEGGRGTDTQYF
-	TRBV14	TRBJ2-2	-	15	TGTGCCAGCAGTCGAGGGGGGGTTCTACCCGGGGAGCTGTTTTTT	CASSRGGVLPGELFF
-	TRBV12-5	TRBJ2-2	-	14	TGTGCTAGTGGGACAGGATCCAACACCGGGGAGCTGTTTTTT	CASGTGSNTGELFF
TRBD2	TRBV7-2	TRBJ2-1	few	14	TGTGCCAGCAACGGACTAGACTTGTTCGATGAGCAGTTCTTC	CASNGLDLFDEQFF
-	TRBV29-1	TRBJ2-2	few	14	TGCAGCGTTGGGACTACCCCCTATAGCGGGGAGCTGTTTTTT	CSVGTTPYSGELFF
TRBD2	TRBV6-5	TRBJ2-1	once	14	TGTGCCAGCAGAGCGGGGGGAAGGGTCAATGAGCAGTTCTTC	CASRAGGRVNEQFF
TRBD2	TRBV4-3	TRBJ2-6	-	16	TGCGCCAGCAGCCAAGATGCGGGGGGAGGGGCCAACGTCCTGACTTTC	CASSQDAGGGANVLTF
-	TRBV7-2	TRBJ2-1	-	13	TGTGCCAGCAGCTTGATCAGGGACAATGAGCAGTTCTTC	CASSLIRDNEQFF
TRBD1	TRBV5-4	TRBJ1-1	few	14	TGTGCCAGCAGCCTGGGACAGCCGAACACTGAAGCTTTCTTT	CASSLGQPNTEAFF
-	TRBV5-6	TRBJ1-5	once	14	TGTGCCAGCAGCTTGCAGGGGAGCAATCAGCCCCAGCATTTT	CASSLQGSNQPQHF
-	TRBV27	TRBJ1-5	many	13	TGTGCCAGCAGAAGACAAACGGGACAGCCCCAGCATTTT	CASRRQTGQPQHF
TRBD1	TRBV4-2	TRBJ1-1	once	14	TGTGCCAGCAGCTCCCGGGACAGGGACACTGAAGCTTTCTTT	CASSSRDRDTEAFF
-	TRBV27	TRBJ2-2	-	12	TGTGCCAGCAGTTTATTGGGTTCGCAGCTGTTTTTT	CASSLLGSQLFF
TRBD1	TRBV18	TRBJ1-4	-	15	TGTGCCAGCTCCCAACAGGGGGCGAATTTGGAAAAACTGTTTTTT	CASSQQGANLEKLFF
-	TRBV2	TRBJ2-2	-	15	TGTGCCAGCAGGGGGGGCGGGAAGAACACCGGGGAGCTGTTTTTT	CASRGGGKNTGELFF
-	TRBV19	TRBJ2-2	-	14	TGTGCCAGTAGTTGGGCAGGGAACACCGGGGAGCTGTTTTTT	CASSWAGNTGELFF
-	TRBV7-8	TRBJ2-2	-	14	TGTGCCAGCAGCTTAGACCCGAACACCGGGGAGCTGTTTTTT	CASSLDPNTGELFF
TRBD1	TRBV29-1	TRBJ1-5	few	13	TGCAGCGTCATGGACAGGTTCAATCAGCCCCAGCATTTT	CSVMDRFNQPQHF
TRBD1	TRBV7-2	TRBJ1-5	-	14	TGTGCCAGCAGGCCCGGGACAGTTAATCAGCCCCAGCATTTT	CASRPGTVNQPQHF
TRBD1	TRBV18	TRBJ1-1	-	13	TGTGCCAGCTCACCAACAGGGGGCACTGAAGCTTTCTTT	CASSPTGGTEAFF
-	TRBV30	TRBJ1-1	few	14	TGTGCCTGGAGTGTAGGCAGCATAAACACTGAAGCTTTCTTT	CAWSVGSINTEAFF
TRBD2	TRBV9	TRBJ2-7	-	14	TGTGCCAGCAGCGTGACGGGGGGGACCTACGAGCAGTACTTC	CASSVTGGTYEQYF
-	TRBV28	TRBJ2-3	-	13	TGTGCCAGCAGTCCCCAGAGCGTCGATACGCAGTATTTT	CASSPQSVDTQYF
TRBD2	TRBV5-4	TRBJ2-2	-	15	TGTGCCAGCAGCCGAGGCACTAGCGTTAACGGGGAGCTGTTTTTT	CASSRGTSVNGELFF
-	TRBV19	TRBJ2-3	-	14	TGTGCCAGTAGTTGGACACGTACCTCAGATACGCAGTATTTT	CASSWTRTSDTQYF
-	TRBV28	TRBJ2-7	-	14	TGTGCCAGCAGCCGTAGTTTGACAGGCTACGAGCAGTACTTC	CASSRSLTGYEQYF
-	TRBV18	TRBJ1-1	-	14	TGTGCCAGCTCACCCGTAGAGGGGGTCACTGAAGCTTTCTTT	CASSPVEGVTEAFF
-	TRBV4-1	TRBJ2-6	-	17	TGCGCCAGCAGCCCGTCGTCGGGGGCGTCTGGGGCCAACGTCCTGACTTTC	CASSPSSGASGANVLTF
-	TRBV4-2	TRBJ1-2	-	16	TGTGCCAGCAGCCCCCCTGGGACTCGGGTTGGTGGTGGCTACACCTTC	CASSPPGTRVGGGYTF
TRBD1	TRBV11-2	TRBJ2-5	-	15	TGTGCCAGCAGCATCCCCGGGACAGGGCAAGAGACCCAGTACTTC	CASSIPGTGQETQYF
TRBD1	TRBV28	TRBJ1-1	-	12	TGTGCCAGCAGAGGGGGCCCTCCTGGAGCTTTCTTT	CASRGGPPGAFF
TRBD1	TRBV4-1	TRBJ1-2	-	15	TGCGCCAGCAGCCAAGATCCAGGGGGCGGGTATGGCTACACCTTC	CASSQDPGGGYGYTF
-	TRBV9	TRBJ1-1	-	15	TGTGCCAGCAGCCCGACGGTAGCTTCGGACACTGAAGCTTTCTTT	CASSPTVASDTEAFF
-	TRBV19	TRBJ1-2	few	13	TGTGCCAGTAGTATACGGGGGGCCTATGGCTACACCTTC	CASSIRGAYGYTF
TRBD1	TRBV6-5	TRBJ1-2	-	15	TGTGCCAGCAGTTCTCCGGGACAGGGTTTTGAGGGCTACACCTTC	CASSSPGQGFEGYTF
TRBD2	TRBV11-3	TRBJ2-2	-	18	TGTGCCAGCAGCTTAGTGGGGTCAAGCGGGAGTTTCGCCGGGGAGCTGTTTTTT	CASSLVGSSGSFAGELFF
TRBD2	TRBV5-1	TRBJ2-2	-	16	TGCGCCAGCAGCCGACTAGCGGGAGGTTACACCGGGGAGCTGTTTTTT	CASSRLAGGYTGELFF
-	TRBV7-3	TRBJ2-1	-	14	TGTGCCAGCAGCCCACAGGGTCTCGGGAATGAGCAGTTCTTC	CASSPQGLGNEQFF
-	TRBV21-1	TRBJ2-7	once	16	TGTGCCAGCAGCAGAGGCGGCGGGAAGCACTCCTACGAGCAGTACTTC	CASSRGGGKHSYEQYF
-	TRBV4-1	TRBJ2-6	-	15	TGCGCCAGCAGCCAGTCAGGGCCTGGGGCCAACGTCCTGACTTTC	CASSQSGPGANVLTF
-	TRBV29-1	TRBJ2-7	-	12	TGCAGCGTTGTAGTCGGATCCTACGAGCAGTACTTC	CSVVVGSYEQYF
-	TRBV5-1	TRBJ2-5	-	14	TGCGCCAGCAGCTTGTCCCGGGGTGGAGAGACCCAGTACTTC	CASSLSRGGETQYF
-	TRBV19	TRBJ1-5	-	14	TGTGCCAGTAGTCCCCGGGACCGGCGTCAGCCCCAGCATTTT	CASSPRDRRQPQHF
-	TRBV5-6	TRBJ2-7	-	16	TGTGCCAGCAGCTTGGACCCGACAGGAATCCTCTACGAGCAGTACTTC	CASSLDPTGILYEQYF